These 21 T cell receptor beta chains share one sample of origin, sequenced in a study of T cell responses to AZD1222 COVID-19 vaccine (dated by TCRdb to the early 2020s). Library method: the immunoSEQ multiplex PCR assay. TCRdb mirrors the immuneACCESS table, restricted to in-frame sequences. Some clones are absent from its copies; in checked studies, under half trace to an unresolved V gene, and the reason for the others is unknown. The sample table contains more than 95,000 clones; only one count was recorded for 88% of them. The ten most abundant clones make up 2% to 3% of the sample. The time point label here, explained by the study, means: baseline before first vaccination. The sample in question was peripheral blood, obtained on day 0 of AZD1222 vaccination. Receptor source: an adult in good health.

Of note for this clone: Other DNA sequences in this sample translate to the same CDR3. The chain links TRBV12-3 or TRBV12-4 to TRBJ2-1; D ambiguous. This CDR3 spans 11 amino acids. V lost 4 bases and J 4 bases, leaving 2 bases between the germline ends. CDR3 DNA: TGTGCCAGCAGTTCATACAATGAGCAGTTCTTC. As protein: CASSSYNEQFF.

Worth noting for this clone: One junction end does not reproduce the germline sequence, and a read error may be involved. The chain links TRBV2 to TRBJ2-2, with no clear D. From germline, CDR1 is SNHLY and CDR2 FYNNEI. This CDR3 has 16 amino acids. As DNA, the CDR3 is TGTGCCAGCAGGGAAGGTCTAGAAACGGGCACCGGGGAGCTGTTTTTT. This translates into CASREGLETGTGELFF.

DNA for the CDR3: TGTGCCAGTAGTATGAACGAGCCCGCCGAGCAGTACTTC. This translates into CASSMNEPAEQYF. V gene TRBV19 combines with J gene TRBJ2-7; unclear D gene. The CDR3 consists of 13 residues. Germline-derived CDR1 and CDR2 are LNHDA and SQIVND (reference sequence). V lost 3 bases and J lost 6, with 12 bases in between.

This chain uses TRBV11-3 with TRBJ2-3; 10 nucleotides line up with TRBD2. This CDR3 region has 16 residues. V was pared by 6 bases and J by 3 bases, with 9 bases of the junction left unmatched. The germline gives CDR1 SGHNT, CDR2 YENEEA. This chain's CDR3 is CASSFISGGATDTQYF. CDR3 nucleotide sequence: TGTGCCAGCAGTTTTATAAGCGGGGGGGCGACAGATACGCAGTATTTT.

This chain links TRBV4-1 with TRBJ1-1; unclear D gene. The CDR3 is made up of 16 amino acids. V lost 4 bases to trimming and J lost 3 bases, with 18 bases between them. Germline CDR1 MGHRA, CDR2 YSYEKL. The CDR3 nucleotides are TGCGCCAGCAGCCGGCTTGTGGGGTTGGAGGACACTGAAGCTTTCTTT. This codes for CASSRLVGLEDTEAFF.

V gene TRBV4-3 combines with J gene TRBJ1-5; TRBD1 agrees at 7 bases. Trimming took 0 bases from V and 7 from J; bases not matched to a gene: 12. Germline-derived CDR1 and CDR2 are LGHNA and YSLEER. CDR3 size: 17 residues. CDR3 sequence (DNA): TGCGCCAGCAGCCAAGACTATTATAAGGGACAGAGACAGCCCCAGCATTTT. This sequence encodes CASSQDYYKGQRQPQHF.

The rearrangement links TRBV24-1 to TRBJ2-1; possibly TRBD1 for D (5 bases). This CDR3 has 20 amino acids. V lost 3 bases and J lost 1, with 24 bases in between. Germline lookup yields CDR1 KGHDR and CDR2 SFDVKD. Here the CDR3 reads CATSDRKRYHDSASYNEQFF. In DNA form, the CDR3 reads TGTGCCACCAGTGATCGGAAGCGCTATCATGACAGCGCTTCCTACAATGAGCAGTTCTTC.

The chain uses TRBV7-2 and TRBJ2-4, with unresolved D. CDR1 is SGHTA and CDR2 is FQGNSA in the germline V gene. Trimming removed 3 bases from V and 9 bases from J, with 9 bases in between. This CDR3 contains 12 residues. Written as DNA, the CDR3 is TGTGCCAGCAGCTTTGGCACCGGCATTCAGTACTTC. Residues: CASSFGTGIQYF.

In DNA form, the CDR3 reads TGTGCCACCGCACCACAAAGGGACTTCTACAATGAGCAGTTCTTC. Its translation is CATAPQRDFYNEQFF. The chain is built from TRBV24-1 and TRBJ2-1; D possibly corresponds to TRBD2 (6 bases). The CDR3 contains 15 residues. Per germline, CDR1 KGHDR and CDR2 SFDVKD. The germline V and J ends were trimmed by 9 bases and 3 bases, with 17 bases remaining between them.

The CDR3 loop reads CASSSTSGAQETQYF. CDR3 sequence (DNA): TGTGCCAGCAGCTCGACTAGCGGGGCACAAGAGACCCAGTACTTC. The genes are TRBV7-6 and TRBJ2-5; 11 nucleotides agree with TRBD2. Germline V gene sequence: CDR1 SGHVS, CDR2 FNYEAQ. CDR3 length: 15 amino acids. V dropped 4 bases and J dropped 2; count of bases not matched to a gene: 3.

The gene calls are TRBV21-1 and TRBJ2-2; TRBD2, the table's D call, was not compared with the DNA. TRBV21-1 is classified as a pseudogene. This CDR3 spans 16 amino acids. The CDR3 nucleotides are TGTGCCAGCAGCAAACAGGAGGGGATTTCTACCGGGGAGCTGTTTTTT. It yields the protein CASSKQEGISTGELFF.

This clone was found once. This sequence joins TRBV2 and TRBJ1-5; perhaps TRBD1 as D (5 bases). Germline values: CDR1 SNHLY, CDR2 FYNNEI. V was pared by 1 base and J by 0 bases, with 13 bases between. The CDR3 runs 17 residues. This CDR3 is CASSEGGRSYSNQPQHF. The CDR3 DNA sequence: TGTGCCAGCAGTGAAGGGGGCAGGAGCTATAGCAATCAGCCCCAGCATTTT.

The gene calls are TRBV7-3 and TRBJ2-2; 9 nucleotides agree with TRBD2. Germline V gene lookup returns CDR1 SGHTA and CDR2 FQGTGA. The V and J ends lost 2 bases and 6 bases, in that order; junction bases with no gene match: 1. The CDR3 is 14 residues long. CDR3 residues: CASSLGGRAGELFF. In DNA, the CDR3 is TGTGCCAGCAGCTTAGGCGGGAGGGCCGGGGAGCTGTTTTTT.

CDR3 in amino acids: CASSPEGGINYGYTF. Here the CDR3 DNA reads TGTGCCAGCAGCCCCGAAGGGGGGATTAACTATGGCTACACCTTC. The J gene is TRBJ1-2, the V gene TRBV7-8; D might be TRBD1 (6 bases). This CDR3 is built from 15 residues. Germline V gives CDR1 SGHVS, CDR2 FQNEAQ. V lost 5 bases, J lost 1 base, and 14 bases lay in between.

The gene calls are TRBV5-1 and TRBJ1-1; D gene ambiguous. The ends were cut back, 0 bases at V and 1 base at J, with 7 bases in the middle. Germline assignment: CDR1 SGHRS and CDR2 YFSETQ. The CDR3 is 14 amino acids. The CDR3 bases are TGCGCCAGCAGCTTGGAAGACGGGAACACTGAAGCTTTCTTT. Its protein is CASSLEDGNTEAFF.

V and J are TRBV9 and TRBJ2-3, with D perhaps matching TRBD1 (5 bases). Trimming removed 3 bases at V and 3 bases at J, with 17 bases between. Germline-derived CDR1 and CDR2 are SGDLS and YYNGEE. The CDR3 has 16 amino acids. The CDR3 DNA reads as TGTGCCAGCAGCGCCAACTTAGACAGAGTGACAGATACGCAGTATTTT. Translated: CASSANLDRVTDTQYF.

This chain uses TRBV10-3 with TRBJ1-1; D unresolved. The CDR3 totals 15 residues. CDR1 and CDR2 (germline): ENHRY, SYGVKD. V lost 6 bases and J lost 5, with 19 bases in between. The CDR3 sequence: CAIRWATEGSTEAFF. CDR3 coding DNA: TGTGCCATCAGGTGGGCCACCGAAGGGAGTACTGAAGCTTTCTTT.

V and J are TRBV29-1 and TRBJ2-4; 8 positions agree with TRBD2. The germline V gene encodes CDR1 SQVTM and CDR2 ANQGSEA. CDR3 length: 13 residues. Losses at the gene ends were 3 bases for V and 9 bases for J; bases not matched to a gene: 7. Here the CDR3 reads CSVDERGRGIQYF. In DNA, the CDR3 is TGCAGCGTTGATGAGCGGGGGAGAGGCATTCAGTACTTC.

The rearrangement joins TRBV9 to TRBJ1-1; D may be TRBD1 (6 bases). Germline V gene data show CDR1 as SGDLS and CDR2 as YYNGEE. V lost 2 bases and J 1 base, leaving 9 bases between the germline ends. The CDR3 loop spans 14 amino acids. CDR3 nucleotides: TGTGCCAGCAGCGTCAGGGGCCAGAACACTGAAGCTTTCTTT. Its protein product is CASSVRGQNTEAFF. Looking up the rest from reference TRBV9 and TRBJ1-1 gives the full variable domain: DSGVTQTPKHLITATGQRVTLRCSPRSGDLSVYWYQQSLDQGLQFLIQYYNGEERAKGNILERFSAQQFPDLHSELNLSSLELGDSALYFCASSVRGQNTEAFFGQGTRLTVV.

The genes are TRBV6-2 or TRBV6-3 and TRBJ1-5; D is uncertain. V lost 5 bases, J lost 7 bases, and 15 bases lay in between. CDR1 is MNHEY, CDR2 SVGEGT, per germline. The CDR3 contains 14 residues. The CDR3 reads CASSTEGIVQPQHF. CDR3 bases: TGTGCCAGCAGTACGGAGGGCATCGTGCAGCCCCAGCATTTT.

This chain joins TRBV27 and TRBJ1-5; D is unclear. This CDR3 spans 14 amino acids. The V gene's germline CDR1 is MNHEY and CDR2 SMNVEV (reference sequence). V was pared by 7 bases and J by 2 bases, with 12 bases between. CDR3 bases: TGTGCCAGCAAAATATCGGGAGGCAATCAGCCCCAGCATTTT. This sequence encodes CASKISGGNQPQHF.